This T cell receptor (beta chain) was sequenced in a study of blood T cell repertoires in COVID-19. Background on the study: Sites across the United States, Italy and Spain contributed samples from acute and convalescent COVID-19.

Per the original data handling: For nucleated cells, counts were estimated from reference gene primer amplification. Some clones are missing from TCRdb's copy, which holds only in-frame ones; the method was immunoSEQ multiplex PCR. The DNA was the basis for D and trimming; V, J and clone size are from that table. The data hold about 240,000 clones, with over 80% observed a single time. Germline V gene lookup returns CDR1 PRHDT and CDR2 FYEKMQ (reference sequence). CDR3 length: 15 residues. Trimming took 5 bases from V and 2 from J, leaving 12 bases between them. Material for sequencing was peripheral blood. V usage is TRBV13 and J usage is TRBJ2-2; maybe TRBD2 (7 bases). The receptor was isolated from a man aged 30 to 39 who had recovered from COVID-19. The CDR3 protein is CASSSGDNNTGELFF. CDR3 DNA: TGTGCCAGCAGCAGCGGGGACAATAACACCGGGGAGCTGTTTTTT. Complete variable domain (other parts from reference TRBV13 and TRBJ2-2): AAGVIQSPRHLIKEKRETATLKCYPIPRHDTVYWYQQGPGQDPQFLISFYEKMQSDKGSIPDRFSAQQFSDYHSELNMSSLELGDSALYFCASSSGDNNTGELFFGEGSRLTVL.